This T cell receptor beta chain came from a study of cytomegalovirus exposure and HLA in healthy donors. The study, taken as a whole, reports: A later analysis linked a missense DCLRE1C variant to TCR beta V- and J-gene trimming. Rarity marked most TCR sequences, yet some public TCRs occurred in many donors.

For this clone: Its specificity is unknown.

Germline V gene sequence: CDR1 KGHSH, CDR2 LQKENI. V shed 3 bases and J 0 bases; nucleotides not matched to a gene: 8. The CDR3 length is 17 residues. Primers: 60 Vbeta forward and 13 Jbeta reverse. Clones were sequenced by immunoSEQ multiplex PCR, and TCRdb holds only the in-frame ones, with some missing. The sample gives approximately 110,000 clones, about three quarters of which show up once; over 7.5% is in the top ten. In nominal health when sampled, donors likely had unrecorded immune exposures nonetheless. The sequencing sample was made of PBMCs. The clonotype originates from a woman between 35 and 50 years old in good health and CMV-seropositive. The V gene is TRBV18, the J gene TRBJ2-1, with 7 bases fitting TRBD1. The CDR3 bases are TGTGCCAGCTCACCCCAGGACAGGCAGAGCTCCTACAATGAGCAGTTCTTC. This codes for CASSPQDRQSSYNEQFF.